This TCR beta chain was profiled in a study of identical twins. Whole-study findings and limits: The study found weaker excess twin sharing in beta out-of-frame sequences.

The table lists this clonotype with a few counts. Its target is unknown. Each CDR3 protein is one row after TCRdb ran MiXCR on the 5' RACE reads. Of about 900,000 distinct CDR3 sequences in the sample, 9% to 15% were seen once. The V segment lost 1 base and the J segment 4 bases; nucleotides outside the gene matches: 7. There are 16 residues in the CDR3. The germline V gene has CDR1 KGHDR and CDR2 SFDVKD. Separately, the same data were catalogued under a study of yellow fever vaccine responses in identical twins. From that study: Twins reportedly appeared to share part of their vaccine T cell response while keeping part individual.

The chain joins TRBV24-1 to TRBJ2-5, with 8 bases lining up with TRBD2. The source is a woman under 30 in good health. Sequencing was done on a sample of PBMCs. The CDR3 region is CATSDLRPGGSETQYF. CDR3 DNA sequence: TGTGCCACCAGTGATTTACGTCCGGGAGGGTCAGAGACCCAGTACTTC.